Shown below are 4 T cell receptor beta chains from a single sample sequenced in a study of blood T cell repertoires in COVID-19 (dated by TCRdb to between 2020 and 2021). The library was produced with the immunoSEQ multiplex PCR assay. The clones in this table, taken by TCRdb from immuneACCESS, are in-frame only. Not every clone is retained; where verified, under half of the shortfall comes from an unresolved V gene, and the cause of the rest is unknown. The sample table holds 310,000 or so clones, of which around 83% were seen once. The ten largest clones capture roughly 1.2% of the sample. Sequencing input: peripheral blood. Receptor source: a woman between 45 and 65 years old with acute or convalescent COVID-19.

The V gene is TRBV11-3, the J gene TRBJ2-1, with D perhaps TRBD2 (6 bases). The CDR3 is made up of 16 amino acids. Per germline, CDR1 SGHNT and CDR2 YENEEA. V shed 5 bases and J shed 2 bases, with 16 bases lying between them. The CDR3 region is CASSPGRGSTYNEQFF. CDR3 in DNA: TGTGCCAGCAGCCCAGGCCGGGGGAGTACCTACAATGAGCAGTTCTTC.

This chain connects TRBV7-2 to TRBJ2-5; D call uncertain. This CDR3 has 15 amino acids. Per the germline V gene, CDR1 is SGHTA and CDR2 is FQGNSA. V was shortened by 1 base and J by 1 base, with 10 bases between the two germline ends. Here the CDR3 DNA reads TGTGCCAGCAGCTTAGTTGTGGGCCGCCAAGAGACCCAGTACTTC. Translated, it gives CASSLVVGRQETQYF.

CDR3 loop: CASSTQGTGELFF. The CDR3 nucleotides are TGTGCCAGCAGCACACAGGGCACCGGGGAGCTGTTTTTT. The chain is built from TRBV27 and TRBJ2-2; weak D call: TRBD1 (6 bases). The CDR3 spans 13 residues. CDR1 and CDR2 from the germline V gene are MNHEY and SMNVEV (reference sequence). The V end lost 6 bases, the J end lost 4 bases, and 9 bases lay between the germline ends.

V usage is TRBV7-9 and J usage is TRBJ1-2; perhaps TRBD1 as D (5 bases). Germline V gene lookup returns CDR1 SEHNR and CDR2 FQNEAQ (reference sequence). V dropped 1 base and J dropped 6 bases, with 15 bases sitting between them. CDR3 length: 15 amino acids. CDR3 residues: CASSLEGSRKDGYTF. The CDR3 region has the DNA TGTGCCAGCAGCTTAGAGGGGTCTCGAAAGGATGGCTACACCTTC.